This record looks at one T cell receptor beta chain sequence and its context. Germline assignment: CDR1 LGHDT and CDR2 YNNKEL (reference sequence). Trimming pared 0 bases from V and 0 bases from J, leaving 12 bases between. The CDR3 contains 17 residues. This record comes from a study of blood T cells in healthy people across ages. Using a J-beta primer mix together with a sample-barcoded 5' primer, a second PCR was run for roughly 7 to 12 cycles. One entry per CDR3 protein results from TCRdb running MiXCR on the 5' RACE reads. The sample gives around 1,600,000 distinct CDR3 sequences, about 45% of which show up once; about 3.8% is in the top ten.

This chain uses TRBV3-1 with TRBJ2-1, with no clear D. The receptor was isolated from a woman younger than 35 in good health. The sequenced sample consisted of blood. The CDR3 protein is CASSQDRTLSSYNEQFF. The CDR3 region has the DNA TGTGCCAGCAGCCAAGATCGAACTTTAAGCTCCTACAATGAGCAGTTCTTC.